This is a list of T cell receptor beta chains from one sample in a study of blood T cell repertoires in COVID-19. The protocol was immunoSEQ multiplex PCR, while the TCRdb copy is restricted to in-frame clones and leaves out a portion. The sample carries under 200,000 clones, roughly 80% recorded once. The sample comprised PBMCs or T cells enriched from blood (not recorded which). The receptors originated from a middle-aged woman with acute COVID-19. Both conserved end residues are part of each CDR3.

CDR3 protein: CASSLPRTDYEQYF; V gene: TRBV7-8
CDR3 protein: CASSLAQGGLGNTEAFF; V gene: TRBV5-8
CDR3 protein: CASTGQGGRTEAFF; V gene: TRBV25-1
CDR3 protein: CASSFFTGGRGYTF; V gene: TRBV5-4
CDR3 protein: CASTFTGGSPLHF; V gene: TRBV12-3/TRBV12-4
CDR3 protein: CASSRQDTQYF; V gene: TRBV18
CDR3 protein: CASRGSSYNSPLHF; V gene: TRBV6-5
CDR3 protein: CASSLVETGVDTEAFF; V gene: TRBV11-3
CDR3 protein: CASSLGGQPQHF; V gene: TRBV11-3
CDR3 protein: CAWSHRGSSNQPQHF; V gene: TRBV30
CDR3 protein: CASSPRLAGLGTDTQYF; V gene: TRBV27
CDR3 protein: CASSQVRGSYAFF; V gene: TRBV3-1/TRBV3-2
CDR3 protein: CASSHPPPRANTGELFF; V gene: TRBV3-1/TRBV3-2
CDR3 protein: CASSLGTGFMNSPLHF; V gene: TRBV11-2
CDR3 protein: CASSLRLTGVRPYGYTF; V gene: TRBV5-5
CDR3 protein: CASSRRLDWETQYF; V gene: TRBV7-8
CDR3 protein: CAGRWDRGAYEQYF; V gene: TRBV2
CDR3 protein: CASVGRENTGELFF; V gene: TRBV7-9
CDR3 protein: CASSFRGQAGNTIYF; V gene: TRBV27
CDR3 protein: CASSTDRALRDPEAFF; V gene: TRBV7-9
CDR3 protein: CATSRDYLQREETQYF; V gene: TRBV15
CDR3 protein: CASSLPGTEGNTIYF; V gene: TRBV9